This T cell receptor (beta chain) comes out of a study of blood T cells in healthy people across ages. Broader study findings: Any conclusive comparison of naive versus antigen-experienced cells was prevented by using unsorted PBMCs.

Each sample gave at least 6 million isolated PBMCs. The authors ran a second PCR of 7 to 11 cycles using a sample-barcoded 5' primer and a J-beta primer mix. Each TCR beta cDNA got a 12-nucleotide random molecular identifier. From the 5' RACE reads, TCRdb called clonotypes with MiXCR, one entry per CDR3 protein. The sample records 1 million or so distinct CDR3 sequences, over 35% being singletons. Remarks on this clonotype: The antigen is not known.

This clonotype was sampled from a woman aged 55-70 years in good health. The sample was blood.

In DNA, the CDR3 is TGTGCCAGCAGCTTGGGGACAGTCCAAGAGACCCAGTTCTTC. This translates into CASSLGTVQETQFF. The rearrangement links TRBV11-2 to TRBJ2-1; 7 nucleotides align to TRBD1. This CDR3 contains 14 residues. Per the germline V gene, CDR1 is SGHAT and CDR2 is FQNNGV. After removal of 3 bases from V and 13 bases from J, the junction contained 12 bases not matched to a gene.